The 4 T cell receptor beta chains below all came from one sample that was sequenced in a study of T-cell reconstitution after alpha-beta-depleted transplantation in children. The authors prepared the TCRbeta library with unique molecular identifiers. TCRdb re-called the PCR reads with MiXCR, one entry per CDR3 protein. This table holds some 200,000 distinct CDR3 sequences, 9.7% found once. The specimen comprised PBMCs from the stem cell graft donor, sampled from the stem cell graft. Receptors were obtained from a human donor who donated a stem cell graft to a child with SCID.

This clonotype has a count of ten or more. In nucleotides, the CDR3 is TGCGCCAGCAGCTGGGGATCTACAGATACGCAGTATTTT. Protein: CASSWGSTDTQYF. The J gene is TRBJ2-3, the V gene TRBV5-1; D is uncertain. There are 13 residues in the CDR3. Germline loops: CDR1 SGHRS, CDR2 YFSETQ. V lost 3 bases and J lost 3, with 8 bases in between.

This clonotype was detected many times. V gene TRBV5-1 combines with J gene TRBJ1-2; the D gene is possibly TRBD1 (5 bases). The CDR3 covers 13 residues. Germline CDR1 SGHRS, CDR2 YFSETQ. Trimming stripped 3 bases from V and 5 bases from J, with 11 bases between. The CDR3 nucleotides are TGCGCCAGCAGCTCGTTAGACAGTTATGGCTACACCTTC. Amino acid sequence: CASSSLDSYGYTF.

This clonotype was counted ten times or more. As DNA, the CDR3 is TGTGCCAGCAGCCTGAGGGGGCCCACTGAAGCTTTCTTT. This codes for CASSLRGPTEAFF. V and J are TRBV3-1 and TRBJ1-1, with 7 bases aligning to TRBD1. The germline V gene encodes CDR1 LGHDT and CDR2 YNNKEL (reference sequence). This CDR3 is built from 13 residues. V lost 4 bases to trimming and J lost 4 bases; unmatched junction nucleotides: 3.

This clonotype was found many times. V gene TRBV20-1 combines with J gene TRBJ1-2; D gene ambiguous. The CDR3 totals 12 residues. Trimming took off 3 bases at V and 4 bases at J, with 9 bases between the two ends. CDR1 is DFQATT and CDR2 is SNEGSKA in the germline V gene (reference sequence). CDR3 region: CSARFGGYGYTF. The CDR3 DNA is TGCAGTGCTAGGTTCGGTGGCTATGGCTACACCTTC.